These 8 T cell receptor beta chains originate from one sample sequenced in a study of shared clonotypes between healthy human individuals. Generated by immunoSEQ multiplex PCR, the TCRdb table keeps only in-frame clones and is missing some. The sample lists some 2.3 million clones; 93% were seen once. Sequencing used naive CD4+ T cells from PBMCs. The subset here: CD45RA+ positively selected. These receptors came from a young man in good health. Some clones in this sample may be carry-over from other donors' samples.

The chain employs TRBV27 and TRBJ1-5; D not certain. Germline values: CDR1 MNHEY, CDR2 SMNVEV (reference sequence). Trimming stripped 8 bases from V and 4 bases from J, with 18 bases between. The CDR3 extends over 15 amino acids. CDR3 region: CASLSPPASNQPQHF. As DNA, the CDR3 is TGTGCCAGCCTTAGTCCCCCGGCATCAAATCAGCCCCAGCATTTT.

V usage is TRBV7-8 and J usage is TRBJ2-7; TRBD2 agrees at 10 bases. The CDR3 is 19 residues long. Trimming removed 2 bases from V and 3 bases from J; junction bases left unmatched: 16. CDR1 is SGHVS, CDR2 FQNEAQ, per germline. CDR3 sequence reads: CASSLTRASGRLLHYEQYF. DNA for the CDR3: TGTGCCAGCAGCTTAACCAGGGCTAGCGGGAGACTTCTACACTACGAGCAGTACTTC.

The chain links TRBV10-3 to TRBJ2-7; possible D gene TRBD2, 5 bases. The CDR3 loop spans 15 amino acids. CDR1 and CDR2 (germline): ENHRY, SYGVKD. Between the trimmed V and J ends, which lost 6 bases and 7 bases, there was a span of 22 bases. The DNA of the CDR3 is TGTGCCATCAGCAAGACGATGGGTGGACGGGAAGAGCAGTACTTC. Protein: CAISKTMGGREEQYF.

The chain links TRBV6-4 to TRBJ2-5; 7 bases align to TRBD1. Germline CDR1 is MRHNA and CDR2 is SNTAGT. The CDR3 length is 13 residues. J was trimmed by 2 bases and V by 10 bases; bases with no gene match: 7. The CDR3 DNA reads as TGTGCCACCGCGAGGGGACAGCAAGAGACCCAGTACTTC. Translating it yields CATARGQQETQYF.

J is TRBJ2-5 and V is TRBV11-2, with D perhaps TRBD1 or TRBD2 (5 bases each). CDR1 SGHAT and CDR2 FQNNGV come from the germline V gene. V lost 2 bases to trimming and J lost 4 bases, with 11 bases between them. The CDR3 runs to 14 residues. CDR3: CASSLTGPRETQYF. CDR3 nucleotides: TGTGCCAGCAGCTTAACGGGGCCGCGAGAGACCCAGTACTTC. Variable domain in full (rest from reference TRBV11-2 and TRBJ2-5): EAGVAQSPRYKIIEKRQSVAFWCNPISGHATLYWYQQILGQGPKLLIQFQNNGVVDDSQLPKDRFSAERLKGVDSTLKIQPAKLEDSAVYLCASSLTGPRETQYFGPGTRLLVL.

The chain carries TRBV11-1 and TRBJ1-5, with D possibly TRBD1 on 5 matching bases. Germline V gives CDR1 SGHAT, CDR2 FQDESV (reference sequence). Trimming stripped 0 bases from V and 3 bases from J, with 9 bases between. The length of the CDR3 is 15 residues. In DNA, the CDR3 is TGTGCCAGCAGCTTAGCGCGCAGGGCCAATCAGCCCCAGCATTTT. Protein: CASSLARRANQPQHF.

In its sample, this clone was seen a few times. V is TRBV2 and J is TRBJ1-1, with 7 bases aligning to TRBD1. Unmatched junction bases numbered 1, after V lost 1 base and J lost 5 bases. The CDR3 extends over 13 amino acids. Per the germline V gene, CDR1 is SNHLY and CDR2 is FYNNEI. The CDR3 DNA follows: TGTGCCAGCAGTGAAGAGGGACAGACTGAAGCTTTCTTT. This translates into CASSEEGQTEAFF.

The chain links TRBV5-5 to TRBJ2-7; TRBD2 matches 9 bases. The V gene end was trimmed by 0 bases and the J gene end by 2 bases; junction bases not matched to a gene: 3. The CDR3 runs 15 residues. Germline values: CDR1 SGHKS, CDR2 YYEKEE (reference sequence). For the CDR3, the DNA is TGTGCCAGCAGCTTGGGCCCTAGCGGGGCCTACGAGCAGTACTTC. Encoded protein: CASSLGPSGAYEQYF.